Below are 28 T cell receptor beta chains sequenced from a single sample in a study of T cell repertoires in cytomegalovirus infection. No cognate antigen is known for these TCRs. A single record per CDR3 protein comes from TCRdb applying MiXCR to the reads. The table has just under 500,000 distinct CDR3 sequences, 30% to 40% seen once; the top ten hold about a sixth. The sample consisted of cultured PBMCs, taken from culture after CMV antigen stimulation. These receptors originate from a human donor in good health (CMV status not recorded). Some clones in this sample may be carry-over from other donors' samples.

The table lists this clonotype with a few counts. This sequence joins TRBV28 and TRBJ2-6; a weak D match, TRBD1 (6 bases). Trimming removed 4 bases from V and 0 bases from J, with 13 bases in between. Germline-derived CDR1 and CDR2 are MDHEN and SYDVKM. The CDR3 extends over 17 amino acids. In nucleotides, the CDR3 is TGTGCCAGCAGTTCCCAGGGGTGGCCCTCTGGGGCCAACGTCCTGACTTTC. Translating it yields CASSSQGWPSGANVLTF.

Here the CDR3 DNA reads TGTGCCAGCAGCTTTCAAAGTGGTGCTAGCGGGGCCTACAATGAGCAGTTCTTC. Protein product: CASSFQSGASGAYNEQFF. The chain joins TRBV7-3 to TRBJ2-1; 9 bases are shared with TRBD2. Germline V gene sequence: CDR1 SGHTA, CDR2 FQGTGA. This CDR3 region has 18 residues. J gave up 2 bases and V 3 bases, and 11 bases lay outside the gene matches.

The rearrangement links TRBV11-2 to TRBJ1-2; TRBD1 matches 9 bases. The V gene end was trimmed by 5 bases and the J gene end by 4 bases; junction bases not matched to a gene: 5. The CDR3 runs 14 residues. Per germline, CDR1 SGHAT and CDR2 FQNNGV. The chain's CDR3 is CASSRTGARYGYTF. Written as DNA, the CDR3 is TGTGCCAGCAGCCGGACAGGGGCGCGCTATGGCTACACCTTC. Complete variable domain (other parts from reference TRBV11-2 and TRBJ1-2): EAGVAQSPRYKIIEKRQSVAFWCNPISGHATLYWYQQILGQGPKLLIQFQNNGVVDDSQLPKDRFSAERLKGVDSTLKIQPAKLEDSAVYLCASSRTGARYGYTFGSGTRLTVV.

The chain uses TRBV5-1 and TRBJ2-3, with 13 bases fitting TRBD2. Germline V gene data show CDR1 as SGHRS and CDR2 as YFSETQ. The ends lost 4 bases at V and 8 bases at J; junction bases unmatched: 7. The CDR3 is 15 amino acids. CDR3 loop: CASSTPGLAGITQYF. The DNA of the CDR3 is TGCGCCAGCAGCACGCCGGGACTAGCGGGAATTACGCAGTATTTT. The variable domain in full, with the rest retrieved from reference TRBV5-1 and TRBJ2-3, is KAGVTQTPRYLIKTRGQQVTLSCSPISGHRSVSWYQQTPGQGLQFLFEYFSETQRNKGNFPGRFSGRQFSNSRSEMNVSTLELGDSALYLCASSTPGLAGITQYFGPGTRLTVL.

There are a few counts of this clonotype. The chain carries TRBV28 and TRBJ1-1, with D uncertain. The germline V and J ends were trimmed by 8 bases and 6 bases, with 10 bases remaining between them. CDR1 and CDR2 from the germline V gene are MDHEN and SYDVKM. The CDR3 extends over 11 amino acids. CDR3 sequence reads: CASGESPEAFF. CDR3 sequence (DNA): TGTGCCAGCGGGGAGAGCCCTGAAGCTTTCTTT.

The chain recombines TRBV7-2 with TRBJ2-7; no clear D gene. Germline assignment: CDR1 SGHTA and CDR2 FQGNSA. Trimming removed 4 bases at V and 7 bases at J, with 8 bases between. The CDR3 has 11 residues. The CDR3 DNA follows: TGTGCCAGCAGCTCCCTGGATGAGCAGTACTTC. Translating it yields CASSSLDEQYF.

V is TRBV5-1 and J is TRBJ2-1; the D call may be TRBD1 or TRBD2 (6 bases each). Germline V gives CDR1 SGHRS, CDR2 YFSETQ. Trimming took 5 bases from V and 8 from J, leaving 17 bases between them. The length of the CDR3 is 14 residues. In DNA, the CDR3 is TGCGCCAGCAGTCTCGGGGGCGGGGTGGATGAGCAGTTCTTC. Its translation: CASSLGGGVDEQFF.

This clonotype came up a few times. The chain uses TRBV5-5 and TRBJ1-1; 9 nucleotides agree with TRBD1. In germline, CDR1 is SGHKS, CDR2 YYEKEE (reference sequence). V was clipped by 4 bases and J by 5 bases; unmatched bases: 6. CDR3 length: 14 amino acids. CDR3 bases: TGTGCCAGCAGCCGGGGACAGGGTGGTACTGAAGCTTTCTTT. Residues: CASSRGQGGTEAFF. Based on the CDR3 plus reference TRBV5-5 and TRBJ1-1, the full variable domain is DAGVTQSPTHLIKTRGQQVTLRCSPISGHKSVSWYQQVLGQGPQFIFQYYEKEERGRGNFPDRFSARQFPNYSSELNVNALLLGDSALYLCASSRGQGGTEAFFGQGTRLTVV.

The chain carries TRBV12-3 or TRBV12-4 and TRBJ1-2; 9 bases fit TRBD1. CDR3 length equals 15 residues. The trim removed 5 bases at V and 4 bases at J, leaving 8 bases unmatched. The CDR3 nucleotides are TGTGCCAGCAGTGTCCAGGGACAGGGAGGCTATGGCTACACCTTC. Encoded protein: CASSVQGQGGYGYTF.

CDR3 region: CASRTSGGNEQFF. In DNA, the CDR3 is TGTGCCAGTCGGACTAGCGGGGGGAATGAGCAGTTCTTC. The rearrangement uses TRBV6-1 and TRBJ2-1; TRBD2 agrees at 14 bases. Germline loops: CDR1 MNHNS, CDR2 SASEGT. The CDR3 is 13 amino acids. Losses at the gene ends were 9 bases for V and 7 bases for J; bases not matched to a gene: 2.

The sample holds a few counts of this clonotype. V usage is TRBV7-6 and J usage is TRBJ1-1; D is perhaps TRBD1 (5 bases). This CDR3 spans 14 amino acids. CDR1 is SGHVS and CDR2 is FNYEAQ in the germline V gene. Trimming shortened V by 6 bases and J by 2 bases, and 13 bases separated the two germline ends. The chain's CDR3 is CASSARGQNTEAFF. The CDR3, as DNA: TGTGCCAGCAGTGCTCGGGGCCAAAACACTGAAGCTTTCTTT.

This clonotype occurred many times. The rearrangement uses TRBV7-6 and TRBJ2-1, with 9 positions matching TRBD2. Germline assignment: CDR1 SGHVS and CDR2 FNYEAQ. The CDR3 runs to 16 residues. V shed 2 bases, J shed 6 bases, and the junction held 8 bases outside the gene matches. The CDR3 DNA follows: TGTGCCAGCAGCTTAACCGGGACTAGCATACTCAATGAGCAGTTCTTC. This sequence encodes CASSLTGTSILNEQFF.

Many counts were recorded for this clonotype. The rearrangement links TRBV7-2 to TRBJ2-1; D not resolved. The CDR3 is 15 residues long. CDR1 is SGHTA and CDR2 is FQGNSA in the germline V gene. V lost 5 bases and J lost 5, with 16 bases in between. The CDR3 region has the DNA TGTGCCAGCAGCCTTATCTCGACGGTTAACAATGAGCAGTTCTTC. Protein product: CASSLISTVNNEQFF.

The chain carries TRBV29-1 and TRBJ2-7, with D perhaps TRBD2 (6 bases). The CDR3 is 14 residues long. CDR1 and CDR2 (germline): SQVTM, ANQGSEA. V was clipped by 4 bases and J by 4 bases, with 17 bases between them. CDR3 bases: TGCAGCGTTGGGGGGAGGCCCGGGTCTTACGAGCAGTACTTC. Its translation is CSVGGRPGSYEQYF.

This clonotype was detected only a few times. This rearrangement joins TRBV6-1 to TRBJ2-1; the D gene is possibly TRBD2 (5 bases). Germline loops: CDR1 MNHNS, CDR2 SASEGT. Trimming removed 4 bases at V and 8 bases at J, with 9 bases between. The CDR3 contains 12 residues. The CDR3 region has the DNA TGTGCCAGCAGTGGGGAGAACTATGAGCAGTTCTTC. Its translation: CASSGENYEQFF.

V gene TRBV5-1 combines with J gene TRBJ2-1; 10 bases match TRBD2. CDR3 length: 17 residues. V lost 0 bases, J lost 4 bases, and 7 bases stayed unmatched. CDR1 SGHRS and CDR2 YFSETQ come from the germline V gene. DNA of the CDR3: TGCGCCAGCAGCTTGGACCTCGGACTAGCGGTTTACAATGAGCAGTTCTTC. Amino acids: CASSLDLGLAVYNEQFF.

CDR3 protein: CASSLAPPRADTQYF. Here the CDR3 DNA reads TGTGCCAGCAGCTTGGCCCCCCCCAGGGCAGATACGCAGTATTTT. V usage is TRBV5-5 and J usage is TRBJ2-3; possibly TRBD1 for D (5 bases). Trimming removed 0 bases at V and 4 bases at J, with 12 bases between. The CDR3 has 15 residues. From germline, CDR1 is SGHKS and CDR2 YYEKEE (reference sequence).

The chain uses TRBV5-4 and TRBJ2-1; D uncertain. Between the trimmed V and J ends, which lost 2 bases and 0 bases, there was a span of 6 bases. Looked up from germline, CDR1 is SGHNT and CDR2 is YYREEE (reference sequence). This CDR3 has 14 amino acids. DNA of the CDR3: TGTGCCAGCAGCTTAGGCCACTCCTACAATGAGCAGTTCTTC. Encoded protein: CASSLGHSYNEQFF.

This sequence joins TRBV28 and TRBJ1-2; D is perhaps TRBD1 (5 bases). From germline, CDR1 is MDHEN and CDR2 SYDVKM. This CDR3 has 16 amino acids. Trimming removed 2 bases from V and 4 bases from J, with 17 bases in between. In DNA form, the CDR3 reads TGTGCCAGCAGTTTAAGGGGATTTCGGGGGAGCTATGGCTACACCTTC. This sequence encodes CASSLRGFRGSYGYTF.

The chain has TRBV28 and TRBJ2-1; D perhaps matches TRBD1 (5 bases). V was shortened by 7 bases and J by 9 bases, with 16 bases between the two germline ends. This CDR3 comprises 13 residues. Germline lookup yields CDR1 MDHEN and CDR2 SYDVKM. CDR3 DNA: TGTGCCAGCACAGGGCAGTTTAAACCTGAGCAGTTCTTC. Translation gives CASTGQFKPEQFF.

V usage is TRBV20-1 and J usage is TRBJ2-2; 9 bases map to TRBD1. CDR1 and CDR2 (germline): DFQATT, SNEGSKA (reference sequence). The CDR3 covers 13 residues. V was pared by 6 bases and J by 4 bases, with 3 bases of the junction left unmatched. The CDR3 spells CSAKGQGTGELFF. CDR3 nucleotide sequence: TGCAGTGCAAAGGGACAGGGCACCGGGGAGCTGTTTTTT.

The CDR3 nucleotides read TGCGCCAGCAGTAGACAGGGCGGATACGAGCAGTACTTC. Translation gives CASSRQGGYEQYF. This rearrangement joins TRBV5-1 to TRBJ2-7; 7 bases align to TRBD1. CDR1 is SGHRS, CDR2 YFSETQ, per germline. This CDR3 has 13 residues. V was pared by 5 bases and J by 4 bases, with 6 bases of the junction left unmatched.

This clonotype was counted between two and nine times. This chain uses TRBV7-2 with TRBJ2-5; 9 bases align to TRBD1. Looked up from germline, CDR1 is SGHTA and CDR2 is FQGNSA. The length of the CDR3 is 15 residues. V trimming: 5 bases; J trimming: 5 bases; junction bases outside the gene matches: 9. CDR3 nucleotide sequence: TGTGCCAGCAGCCCCCGGGACAGGGTGATGGAGACCCAGTACTTC. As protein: CASSPRDRVMETQYF.

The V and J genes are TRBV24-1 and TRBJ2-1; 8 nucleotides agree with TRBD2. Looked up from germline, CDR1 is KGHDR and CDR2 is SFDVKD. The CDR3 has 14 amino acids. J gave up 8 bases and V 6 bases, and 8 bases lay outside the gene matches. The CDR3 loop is CATSPPGTSYEQFF. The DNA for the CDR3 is TGTGCCACCAGTCCCCCCGGGACTAGTTATGAGCAGTTCTTC.

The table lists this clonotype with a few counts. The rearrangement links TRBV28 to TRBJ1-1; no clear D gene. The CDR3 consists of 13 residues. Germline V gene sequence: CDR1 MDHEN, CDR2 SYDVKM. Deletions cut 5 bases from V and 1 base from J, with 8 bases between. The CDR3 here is CASSPDPNTEAFF. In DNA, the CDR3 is TGTGCCAGCAGTCCGGACCCGAACACTGAAGCTTTCTTT. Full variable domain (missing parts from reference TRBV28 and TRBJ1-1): DVKVTQSSRYLVKRTGEKVFLECVQDMDHENMFWYRQDPGLGLRLIYFSYDVKMKEKGDIPEGYSVSREKKERFSLILESASTNQTSMYLCASSPDPNTEAFFGQGTRLTVV.

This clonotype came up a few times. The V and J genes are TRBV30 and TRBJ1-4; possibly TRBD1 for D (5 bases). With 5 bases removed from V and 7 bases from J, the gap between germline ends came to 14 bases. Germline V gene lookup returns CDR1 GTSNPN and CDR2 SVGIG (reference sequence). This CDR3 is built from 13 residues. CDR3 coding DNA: TGTGCCTGGCAAGGGGACCCCGCTGAAAAACTGTTTTTT. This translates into CAWQGDPAEKLFF.

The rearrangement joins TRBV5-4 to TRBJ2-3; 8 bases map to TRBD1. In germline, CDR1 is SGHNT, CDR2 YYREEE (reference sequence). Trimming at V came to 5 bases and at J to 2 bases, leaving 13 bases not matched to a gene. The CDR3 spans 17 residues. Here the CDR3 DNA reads TGTGCCAGCAGGAAGGAAATGACAGGGGCCCACACAGATACGCAGTATTTT. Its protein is CASRKEMTGAHTDTQYF.

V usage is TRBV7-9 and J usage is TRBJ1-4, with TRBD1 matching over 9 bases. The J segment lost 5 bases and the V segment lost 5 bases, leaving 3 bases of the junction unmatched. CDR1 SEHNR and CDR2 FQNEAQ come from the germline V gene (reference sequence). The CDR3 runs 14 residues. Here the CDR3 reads CASSRDRVNEKLFF. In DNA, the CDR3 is TGTGCCAGCAGCCGGGACAGGGTAAATGAAAAACTGTTTTTT.